These 23 T cell receptor beta chains came from one sample sequenced in a study of shared clonotypes between healthy human individuals. Assay: immunoSEQ multiplex PCR; the TCRdb copy retains only in-frame clones and omits some. The repertoire has fewer than 1.4 million clones, about 80% of them found once; the top ten carry 0.6% to 0.7%. Sequencing input: memory CD4+ T cells from PBMCs. Indicated subset: CD45RA-negative fraction. All receptors come from a man younger than 30 in good health. Some clones in this sample may be carry-over from other donors' samples.

The V and J genes are TRBV27 and TRBJ2-7; 8 nucleotides match TRBD2. This CDR3 is 13 amino acids long. CDR1 and CDR2 from the germline V gene are MNHEY and SMNVEV (reference sequence). V gave up 5 bases and J gave up 2 bases; unmatched junction bases: 2. The CDR3 nucleotides read TGTGCCAGCAGTACTAGCGGCCCCTACGAGCAGTACTTC. Amino acids: CASSTSGPYEQYF.

V is TRBV28 and J is TRBJ2-3; 9 bases fit TRBD2. Trimming cost V 3 bases and J 4 bases; bases outside gene matches: 8. The CDR3 totals 16 residues. Germline assignment: CDR1 MDHEN and CDR2 SYDVKM. The DNA of the CDR3 is TGTGCCAGCAGTTTGATCTTAGCGGGAGTGCCAGATACGCAGTATTTT. Translation: CASSLILAGVPDTQYF.

V is TRBV7-9 and J is TRBJ2-7, with D hard to call. Deletions cut 3 bases from V and 2 bases from J, with 11 bases between. This CDR3 is 14 amino acids long. The V gene's germline CDR1 is SEHNR and CDR2 FQNEAQ (reference sequence). CDR3 in amino acids: CASSFVLPPYEQYF. In DNA form, the CDR3 reads TGTGCCAGCAGCTTTGTTCTCCCCCCCTACGAGCAGTACTTC.

This clone was counted many times. The rearrangement joins TRBV2 to TRBJ1-1; D remains unclear. Germline loops: CDR1 SNHLY, CDR2 FYNNEI. This CDR3 comprises 12 residues. Trimming removed 6 bases at V and 1 base at J, with 6 bases between. The CDR3: CASRGSNTEAFF. As DNA, the CDR3 is TGTGCCAGCAGAGGCTCGAACACTGAAGCTTTCTTT.

The chain is built from TRBV30 and TRBJ2-3; weak D call: TRBD2 (5 bases). Trimming removed 3 bases at V and 0 bases at J, with 13 bases between. CDR3 length equals 15 residues. In germline, CDR1 is GTSNPN, CDR2 SVGIG (reference sequence). CDR3 in DNA: TGTGCCTGGAGACTAGGTGGATCTAGCACAGATACGCAGTATTTT. It codes for CAWRLGGSSTDTQYF.

The chain links TRBV4-2 to TRBJ2-3, with no clear D. Trimming left V 0 bases short and J 4 bases short, with 8 bases between. The CDR3 loop spans 14 amino acids. Germline V gene lookup returns CDR1 LGHNA and CDR2 YNFKEQ. DNA of the CDR3: TGTGCCAGCAGCCAAGAGACTCGGGCAGATACGCAGTATTTT. Its translation is CASSQETRADTQYF.

V gene TRBV7-6 combines with J gene TRBJ2-7, with D possibly being TRBD2 (6 bases). Trimming shortened V by 7 bases and J by 4 bases, and 14 bases separated the two germline ends. The CDR3 contains 13 residues. Germline V lookup: CDR1 SGHVS, CDR2 FNYEAQ. CDR3 sequence reads: CASTAGTRYEQYF. CDR3 nucleotides: TGTGCCAGCACCGCCGGGACTCGATACGAGCAGTACTTC.

The J gene is TRBJ2-1, the V gene TRBV2; a weak D match, TRBD2 (6 bases). The CDR3 length is 17 residues. The V end lost 0 bases, the J end lost 7 bases, and 19 bases lay between the germline ends. Germline CDR1 SNHLY, CDR2 FYNNEI. The CDR3 protein is CASSEAAGTPSGNEQFF. The CDR3 coding sequence is TGTGCCAGCAGTGAAGCGGCGGGGACTCCGTCGGGGAATGAGCAGTTCTTC.

Only one count was recorded for this clone. V usage is TRBV27 and J usage is TRBJ1-2; D is perhaps TRBD1 (6 bases). Trimming took off 4 bases at V and 3 bases at J, with 15 bases between the two ends. The CDR3 length is 15 residues. Germline values: CDR1 MNHEY, CDR2 SMNVEV (reference sequence). This CDR3 reads CASSSTGTRHYGYTF. CDR3 DNA sequence: TGTGCCAGCAGTTCTACCGGGACAAGACACTATGGCTACACCTTC.

The rearrangement links TRBV5-4 to TRBJ2-3; TRBD2 matches at 8 bases. J lost 3 bases, V lost 4 bases, and 10 bases had no gene match. The germline CDR1 and CDR2 sequences are SGHNT and YYREEE (reference sequence). The length of the CDR3 is 16 residues. CDR3 residues: CASSQKSGRFTDTQYF. CDR3 bases: TGTGCCAGCAGCCAGAAAAGCGGGAGATTTACAGATACGCAGTATTTT.

The chain recombines TRBV7-9 with TRBJ1-2; TRBD1 might be the D (5 bases). Trimming removed 2 bases from V and 4 bases from J, with 17 bases in between. The germline V gene encodes CDR1 SEHNR and CDR2 FQNEAQ (reference sequence). The CDR3 runs 16 residues. The CDR3 loop reads CASSLPLGTFLYGYTF. The CDR3 nucleotides are TGTGCCAGCAGCTTACCGCTAGGGACTTTTCTCTATGGCTACACCTTC.

In the case of this clone: This CDR3 is also generated by other DNA sequences in the sample. This chain joins TRBV6-5 and TRBJ2-7, with D possibly being TRBD1 or TRBD2 (6 bases each). This CDR3 is built from 15 residues. Per germline, CDR1 MNHEY and CDR2 SVGAGI. V shed 0 bases and J shed 1 base, with 10 bases lying between them. In DNA, the CDR3 is TGTGCCAGCAGTTACTCAGGGGGAGGATCCTACGAGCAGTACTTC. It translates to CASSYSGGGSYEQYF.

The chain has TRBV7-2 and TRBJ2-7; 7 nucleotides agree with TRBD1. Germline loops: CDR1 SGHTA, CDR2 FQGNSA. CDR3 length: 13 amino acids. V lost 5 bases, J lost 3 bases, and 4 bases stayed unmatched. CDR3 DNA sequence: TGTGCCAGCAGCCAGGGGGAGATCTACGAGCAGTACTTC. Amino acid sequence: CASSQGEIYEQYF. The full variable domain, its missing parts supplied by reference TRBV7-2 and TRBJ2-7, is GAGVSQSPSNKVTEKGKDVELRCDPISGHTALYWYRQSLGQGLEFLIYFQGNSAPDKSGLPSDRFSAERTGGSVSTLTIQRTQQEDSAVYLCASSQGEIYEQYFGPGTRLTVT.

The chain combines TRBV28 with TRBJ2-1; D is uncertain. Germline values: CDR1 MDHEN, CDR2 SYDVKM. V lost 3 bases and J lost 12, with 9 bases in between. The CDR3 has 11 amino acids. The CDR3 bases are TGTGCCAGCAGTTTCCAGGATGGGCAGTTCTTC. Protein product: CASSFQDGQFF.

The rearrangement links TRBV11-3 to TRBJ1-3; the D gene is possibly TRBD1 (6 bases). Germline-derived CDR1 and CDR2 are SGHNT and YENEEA. Trimming took off 1 base at V and 4 bases at J, with 11 bases between the two ends. CDR3 length equals 15 residues. The DNA of the CDR3 is TGTGCCAGCAGCTTAGGAGCGGGGGCCGGAAACACCATATATTTT. As protein: CASSLGAGAGNTIYF.

This chain connects TRBV21-1 to TRBJ2-7. TRBV21-1 is a pseudogene. The CDR3 has 17 amino acids. In DNA, the CDR3 is TGTGCCAGCAGCAAATTGAGACCGCCGTGGGGTTTTCGCGAGCAGTACTTC. This encodes CASSKLRPPWGFREQYF.

This rearrangement joins TRBV5-1 to TRBJ2-1; D is unclear. Trimming took off 3 bases at V and 4 bases at J, with 14 bases between the two ends. The CDR3 loop spans 15 amino acids. CDR1 is SGHRS and CDR2 is YFSETQ in the germline V gene. CDR3: CASSSPSGYYNEQFF. The CDR3, as DNA: TGCGCCAGCAGCTCACCGTCTGGATATTACAATGAGCAGTTCTTC.

This clone was recorded at least ten times. CDR3: CASRAVFQETQYF. CDR3 sequence (DNA): TGTGCCAGCAGGGCGGTTTTCCAAGAGACCCAGTACTTC. The rearrangement uses TRBV28 and TRBJ2-5; no definite D call. V was clipped by 6 bases and J by 1 base, with 9 bases between them. From germline, CDR1 is MDHEN and CDR2 SYDVKM. The CDR3 is made up of 13 amino acids.

The gene calls are TRBV15 and TRBJ2-3, with TRBD2 identical over 11 bases. The V gene end was trimmed by 11 bases and the J gene end by 4 bases; junction bases not matched to a gene: 17. Per the germline V gene, CDR1 is LNHNV and CDR2 is YYDKDF (reference sequence). The CDR3 runs to 17 residues. The CDR3 sequence: CAARMLASGRRPDTQYF. The CDR3 DNA follows: TGTGCCGCCCGGATGCTGGCTAGCGGGAGGAGGCCAGATACGCAGTATTTT.

J is TRBJ2-3 and V is TRBV5-1, with a tentative D call TRBD1 (5 bases). CDR3 length: 17 residues. Trimming removed 4 bases at V and 2 bases at J, with 20 bases between. CDR1 SGHRS and CDR2 YFSETQ come from the germline V gene. The DNA for the CDR3 is TGCGCCAGCAGCCCCATGTTACAGGCTTCAATCACAGATACGCAGTATTTT. Protein product: CASSPMLQASITDTQYF.

To note about this clone: This specimen includes other DNA sequences encoding the same CDR3. The genes are TRBV18 and TRBJ1-1; D possibly corresponds to TRBD1 (6 bases). The CDR3 runs 13 residues. Trimming took off 6 bases at V and 1 base at J, with 9 bases between the two ends. CDR1 KGHSH and CDR2 LQKENI come from the germline V gene. The CDR3 DNA is TGTGCCAGCTCCTTGGGACAGAACACTGAAGCTTTCTTT. Translating gives CASSLGQNTEAFF. Together with reference TRBV18 and TRBJ1-1, the CDR3 gives the full variable domain: NAGVMQNPRHLVRRRGQEARLRCSPMKGHSHVYWYRQLPEEGLKFMVYLQKENIIDESGMPKERFSAEFPKEGPSILRIQQVVRGDSAAYFCASSLGQNTEAFFGQGTRLTVV.

The rearrangement uses TRBV11-1 and TRBJ2-7; 7 bases match TRBD2. V gave up 5 bases and J gave up 3 bases; unmatched junction bases: 10. The CDR3 extends over 15 amino acids. CDR1 is SGHAT, CDR2 FQDESV, per germline (reference sequence). DNA of the CDR3: TGTGCCAGCAGCACAGCGCCGGGAGGAGGCTACGAGCAGTACTTC. This codes for CASSTAPGGGYEQYF.

The chain links TRBV6-4 to TRBJ1-2; 11 positions match TRBD1. J gave up 8 bases and V 2 bases, and 10 bases lay outside the gene matches. There are 16 residues in the CDR3. Germline V gene data show CDR1 as MRHNA and CDR2 as SNTAGT. CDR3 sequence reads: CASSDQAGTGGGGYTF. Written as DNA, the CDR3 is TGTGCCAGCAGTGACCAAGCCGGGACAGGGGGTGGCGGCTACACCTTC.